This TCR beta chain appears in the sequencing data of a study of early T cells in non-severe SARS-CoV-2 infection. At the level of the study: RNA in bulk from unsorted whole blood was sequenced, and chains were unpaired.

This clonotype was seen a few times. The CDR3 sequence is 16 residues long. Germline V CDR1 and CDR2: SQVTM, ANQGSEA. Trimming shortened V by 3 bases and J by 0 bases, and 16 bases separated the two germline ends. Unique molecular identifiers were attached to individual cDNA molecules. A single record per CDR3 protein comes from TCRdb applying MiXCR to the 5' RACE reads. The data hold about 64,000 distinct CDR3 sequences, with approximately 12% observed a single time. The receptor comes from an adult who was a healthcare worker with PCR-confirmed SARS-CoV-2 infection or an uninfected control (not recorded which). The sequencing used whole blood, collected at baseline. This chain uses TRBV29-1 with TRBJ2-3; TRBD2 might be the D (6 bases). The CDR3 is CSVDPPSLASTDTQYF. Here the CDR3 DNA reads TGCAGCGTTGACCCCCCTTCTCTAGCGAGCACAGATACGCAGTATTTT.